This TCR beta chain was found in a study of T cells in Graves' hyperthyroidism and ophthalmopathy. V lost 7 bases to trimming and J lost 0 bases, with 12 bases between them. Per germline, CDR1 MNHNS and CDR2 SASEGT. The CDR3 is 14 amino acids. Among the patients, aged 18 to 65, hyperthyroidism was newly diagnosed and had lasted under 2 months. Used for diagnoses were clinical symptoms, serum thyroxine and TRAb, thyroid ultrasound and orbital computed tomography. Regions amplified from RNA transcripts were the TCR beta CDR3 regions. TCR CDR3 regions were first amplified by RT-PCR with HTBI primers. TCRdb re-analysed the multiplex PCR reads in MiXCR, keeping a single row per CDR3 protein. Of around 520,000 distinct CDR3 sequences listed, 13% to 15% are singletons. This clonotype was found many times. The antigen is undetermined. Study-wide points: In simple terms, a model built on 13 V-J features told ophthalmopathy apart from stable hyperthyroidism.

The TCR originated in a woman between 18 and 30 years old with Graves' hyperthyroidism. Sequences were obtained from blood. V gene TRBV6-1 combines with J gene TRBJ1-1; D is possibly TRBD1 (5 bases). The CDR3 nucleotides are TGTGCCAGCAACCTAGGGGATTTGAACACTGAAGCTTTCTTT. It specifies CASNLGDLNTEAFF.